The present TCR beta chain was sequenced within a study of cytomegalovirus exposure and HLA in healthy donors (dated by TCRdb to 2017 to 2019). Notes on the research overall: The 500 to 700 repertoires of the first cohort and the 120 validation repertoires were produced on the same platform, according to a later analysis. The study combined high-throughput TCR immunosequencing, statistical association of individual TCRs with disease status, and machine learning to predict cytomegalovirus infection status. A separate validation cohort of roughly 120 different subjects was used in addition to the roughly 720-subject first cohort. The study aimed to test whether signatures of past pathogen exposure could be identified by cataloging public T cell receptors.

Note on this clone: Its antigen is currently not known. No base qualities exist here, and no much larger clone lies one base off it.

Library preparation used the immunoSEQ multiplex PCR assay. As for the authors' bioinformatics: A statistical classification framework was built for diagnosing cytomegalovirus status from the catalog of TCR beta chain sequences. Here the immuneACCESS table is served through TCRdb, limited to in-frame sequences with V and J called. Missing clones are a known gap in these copies; in checked studies unresolved V genes cover under half, and the rest lacks a known reason. Clonal size and the V and J genes are those of that table, whereas D and trimming came from the DNA. Here the sample has 150,000 to 200,000 clones; about 86% occur a single time. Of the sample, about 2.2% falls within the top ten clones. What the research found in general, with its limitations: According to the authors, the approach could potentially be generalized to other disease states and immunological phenotypes. In a later analysis, TCRs clustered in the first cohort were found to also tend to co-occur in the 130 or so validation repertoires, with approximately 94% of cluster scores above 0. A later analysis lacked HLA typing for the validation cohort, so it scored co-occurrence in that cohort across all 120 repertoires. In vitro tests confirmed that a few of the cytomegalovirus-associated TCR beta chains recognize cytomegalovirus antigens. A total of 150 or so TCR beta chains were listed by the study as associated with cytomegalovirus. Across donors, most TCR sequences were observed very rarely, whereas some public TCRs were present in many individuals. The classifier was reported to diagnose cytomegalovirus status with high specificity and sensitivity in both the original cohort and the validation cohort.

The donors were included in the validation cohort of some 120 subjects, a group kept apart from the roughly 700-subject first cohort. The origin of this receptor is a woman aged 18 to 35 in good health and CMV-seronegative. Material for sequencing was PBMCs.

The encoded CDR3 is CASSLFLAGGIQETQYF. In nucleotide form, the sequence is TGCGCCAGCAGCTTGTTTTTAGCGGGGGGGATCCAAGAGACCCAGTACTTC. This chain joins TRBV5-1 to TRBJ2-5; TRBD2 lines up with 11 middle nucleotides. Reading the germline V gene gives CDR1 SGHRS and CDR2 YFSETQ. The CDR3 covers 17 residues, taking in both the cysteine and the phenylalanine. Of all the DNA, just the CDR3 is kept, 51 bases in frame from base 1. V is cut back by 1 base and J by 1 base, with 6 bases in the junction unmatched.